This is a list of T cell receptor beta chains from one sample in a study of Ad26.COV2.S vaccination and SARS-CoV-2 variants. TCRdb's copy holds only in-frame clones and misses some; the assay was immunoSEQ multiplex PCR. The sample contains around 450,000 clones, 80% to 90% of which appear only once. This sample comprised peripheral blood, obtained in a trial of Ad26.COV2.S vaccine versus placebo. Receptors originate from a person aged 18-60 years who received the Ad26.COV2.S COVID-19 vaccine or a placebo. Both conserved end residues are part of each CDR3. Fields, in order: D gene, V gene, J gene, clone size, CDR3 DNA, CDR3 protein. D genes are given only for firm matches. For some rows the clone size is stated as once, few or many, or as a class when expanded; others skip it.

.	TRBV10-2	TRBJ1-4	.	TGCGCCAGCCAGGAAGGGAGGGACTATGAAAAACTGTTTTTT	CASQEGRDYEKLFF
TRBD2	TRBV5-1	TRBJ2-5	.	TGCGCCAGCAGCTCGGGGGGTGAAGAGACCCAGTACTTC	CASSSGGEETQYF
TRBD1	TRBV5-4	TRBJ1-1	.	TGTGCCAGCAGCTTGGCCGGACAGGCTGGCACTGAAGCTTTCTTT	CASSLAGQAGTEAFF
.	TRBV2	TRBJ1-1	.	TGTGCCAGCAGTGAAGCTCCCGGAATCACTGAAGCTTTCTTT	CASSEAPGITEAFF
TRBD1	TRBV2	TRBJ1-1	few	TGTGCCAGCAACAGGGGAAGGACTGAAGCTTTCTTT	CASNRGRTEAFF
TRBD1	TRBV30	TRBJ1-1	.	TGTGCCTGGAGTGCGGGGGACAGGGCTTTAGAGAGGGCTTTCTTT	CAWSAGDRALERAFF
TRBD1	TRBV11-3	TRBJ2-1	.	TGTGCCAGCAGCGCTTGGGACAGGGAGCAGTTCTTC	CASSAWDREQFF
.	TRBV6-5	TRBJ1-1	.	TGTGCCAGCACCCCGGAGAGCCCTGGGAACACTGAAGCTTTCTTT	CASTPESPGNTEAFF
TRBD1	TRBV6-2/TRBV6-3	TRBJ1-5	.	TGTGCCAGCAGTTACGGTGGGACAGGGGAACGAGCCCAGCATTTT	CASSYGGTGERAQHF
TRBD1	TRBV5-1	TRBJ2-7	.	TGCGCCAGCAGCGTAGGGGGCCAGTCCTACGAGCAGTACTTC	CASSVGGQSYEQYF
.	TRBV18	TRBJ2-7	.	TGTGCCAGCTCACTAGGGCGGCCCTACGAGCAGTACTTC	CASSLGRPYEQYF
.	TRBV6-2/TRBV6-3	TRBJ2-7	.	TGTGCCAGCAGTTACTCGAGTAGCCCCGAGCAGTACTTC	CASSYSSSPEQYF
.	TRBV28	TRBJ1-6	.	TGTGCCAGCAGATTGGTTTCTTTGAGCTCCTATAATTCACCCCTCCACTTT	CASRLVSLSSYNSPLHF
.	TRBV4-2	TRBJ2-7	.	TGTGCCAGCAGCGATAGCTACGAGCAGTACTTC	CASSDSYEQYF
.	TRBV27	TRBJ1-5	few	TGTGCCAGCAGTTTAAGGGGTGATCAGCCCCAGCATTTT	CASSLRGDQPQHF
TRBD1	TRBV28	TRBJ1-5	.	TGTGCCAGCAGTTTAGGGACAGGGGCCTCCTATAGCAATCAGCCCCAGCATTTT	CASSLGTGASYSNQPQHF
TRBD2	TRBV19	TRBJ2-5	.	TGTGCCAGTAGCCCCGGACTAGCGGGAGTGTGGGAGACCCAGTACTTC	CASSPGLAGVWETQYF
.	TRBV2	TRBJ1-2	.	TGTGCCAGCAACGAGGGAAGTGGGTACACCTTC	CASNEGSGYTF
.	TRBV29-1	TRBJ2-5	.	TGCAGCGTCAGCAAAAGCCAAGAGACCCAGTACTTC	CSVSKSQETQYF
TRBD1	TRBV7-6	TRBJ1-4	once	TGTGCCAGCAGCTTAGCCCCCCCCACGGGACAGGGTTCTCGAAAACTGTTTTTT	CASSLAPPTGQGSRKLFF
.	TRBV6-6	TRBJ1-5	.	TGTGCCAGCAGTTCATCTTCAGTGCATAGCAATCAGCCCCAGCATTTT	CASSSSSVHSNQPQHF
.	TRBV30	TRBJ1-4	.	TGTGCCTGGAATGATCAGGGCATTGAACTGTTTTTT	CAWNDQGIELFF
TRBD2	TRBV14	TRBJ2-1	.	TGTGCCAGCAGCCTACTAGCGGGAGTTTGGAATGAGCAGTTCTTC	CASSLLAGVWNEQFF
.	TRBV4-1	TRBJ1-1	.	TGCGCCAGCAGCCAAGGCACAAACACTGAAGCTTTCTTT	CASSQGTNTEAFF